The present entry profiles one T cell receptor (beta chain) with its context. The specificity of this receptor is unknown. Base qualities are not recorded, but no much larger clone differs from it by a single base. This sample was included in a study of blood T cell repertoires in COVID-19 (dated by TCRdb to the early 2020s). Regarding the complete study: Collaborator samples came from the United States, Italy and Spain and covered acute and convalescent phases of COVID-19. HLA class I and class II types, where available, came from metadata supplied by the sample provider rather than from assay-based typing. Nearly every sample came with metadata listing a de-identified subject ID, COVID-19 status, age in years and sex. The repertoires were released in a freely available public database meant as a resource for research on the immune response to SARS-CoV-2. The prospective study material was composed of cDNA or gDNA derived from T cells, B-cell-depleted T cells, or PBMCs. The samples were drawn from the first 160 participants of the ongoing ImmuneRACE study and from 950 to 1,500 subjects provided by 6 global collaborators. Subjects who had been exposed to COVID-19, were actively infected with it, or had recovered from it provided the deeply sampled blood TCRbeta repertoires that made up the dataset. Results the study describes overall, beyond this receptor: How much clinical and demographic metadata was included differed by source and by participant, and the metadata was provided uncurated.

The CDR3 has 14 amino acids, counting the end cysteine and phenylalanine. Only the CDR3 region is kept as DNA, spanning 42 bases read in frame from base 1. CDR1 and CDR2 are read off the germline V gene as SGHRS and YFSETQ. Trimming costs V 7 bases and J 4 bases, and their ends lie 15 bases apart. Each collaborating institution followed its own protocols to collect whole blood in K2EDTA tubes. For TCRbeta analysis, collaborator samples were shipped as frozen whole blood, as isolated PBMCs, or as DNA extracted from either sample type. TCRbeta CDR3 regions were amplified from genomic DNA by means of the immunoSEQ Assay, a bias-controlled multiplex PCR. Per the authors' processing: Within the assay, amplification of reference gene primers was used to estimate how many nucleated cells each sample contained. Sequence reads were collapsed and filtered to measure the absolute abundance of every unique TCRbeta CDR3 rearrangement. For each sample, productive Simpson clonality was calculated as the square root of Simpson's diversity index over productive rearrangements. The clones in this table, taken by TCRdb from immuneACCESS, are in-frame only. Not every clone is retained; where verified, under half of the shortfall comes from an unresolved V gene, and the cause of the rest is unknown. For V, J and clone size, that table is used; D and trimming come from the DNA. Here the sample has roughly 120,000 clones; 82% occur a single time. Of the sample, 7% to 9.5% falls within the top ten clones.

The sequencing sample was made of peripheral blood. The rearrangement combines TRBV5-1 with TRBJ1-3; the D gene is possibly TRBD1, with 5 bases matching. This clonotype was obtained from a man between 70 and 80 years old with active or convalescent COVID-19. The CDR3 protein: CASQEGRAGNTIYF. The nucleotide sequence reads as follows: TGCGCCAGCCAGGAGGGGAGGGCAGGAAACACCATATATTTT.